Given below is one TCR beta chain in context. Its target antigen remains unknown. Base-call qualities are not available, and no considerably larger clone is one nucleotide away. Systemically healthy Caucasian individuals from Russia, 39 in total and aged about 6 to 95 years, were included as donors. Each donor gave about 11 milliliters of peripheral blood, drawn into EDTA-treated Vacutainer tubes. Ficoll-Paque density-gradient centrifugation was used to isolate PBMCs, with at least 6 million per sample. Trizol reagent was used to extract total RNA from PBMCs, with at least 5 micrograms per sample. For every donor, flow cytometry on a PBMC aliquot measured the percentage of naive CD45RAhigh/CD27high T cells. This sample was included in a study of blood T cells in healthy people across ages (dated by TCRdb to between 2015 and 2016). Concerning the study at large: In model experiments, template switching captured about one uniquely barcoded TCR beta cDNA molecule for every two T cells. Using deep sequencing normalized with unique cDNA molecular identifiers, the study measured how TCR beta repertoire diversity changes with age. The donors were split into four age groups: young (average around 15 years), middle-aged (roughly 40), aged (more than 55) and long-lived (roughly 86). To avoid experimental bias, donors of different ages were spread randomly across the sequencing lanes. For two donors (one aged 18 to 29 and one aged 80 or older), the study analyzed two additional independent replicas of 1 million unique cDNA reads from the same blood draw.

The library was built by means of 5' RACE. The instrument given in TCRdb is Illumina HiSeq 2500. A second PCR of roughly 7 to 11 cycles was performed with a sample-barcoded 5' primer and a J-beta primer mix. Each TCR beta cDNA molecule received a unique molecular identifier from a template-switch 5' adaptor carrying 12 random nucleotides. At least 3 million CDR3-containing paired-end reads were obtained from each sample. All of the RNA was converted into first-strand cDNA using the Mint cDNA synthesis kit, with a TRBC-specific oligonucleotide serving as the primer. Following uracil-DNA glycosylase treatment, all cDNA underwent a first 18-cycle PCR with the universal primers M1SS and BC2_uni_R. As for how the authors treated the data: Each sample was normalized by randomly selecting 1 million high-quality reads, each carrying a distinct molecular identifier. Instead of being binned into consensus sequences, reads that shared molecular identifiers were thrown out. MiTCR, set to a Q25 quality threshold and the strictest error-elimination algorithm, was used for CDR3 identification, clonotype clustering and error correction. Lower-bound total TCR beta diversity was estimated with a nonparametric unseen species model using Euler transformation. TCRdb reprocessing: public reads trimmed at Q25 with fastp, clones called with MiXCR, in-frame beta chains kept. Every CDR3 protein is listed once, alongside the most common genes and DNA of its rows. TCRdb assigned the V and J calls; the authors' analysis was not used. Here the sample has about 640,000 distinct CDR3 sequences; around 31% occur a single time. The biggest ten clones account for around 16% of the sample.

Summary of the overall study and its limitations: Observed TCR beta diversity correlated strongly with the percentage of naive T cells measured by flow cytometry. Because the CMV infection status of the donors was unknown, age-related changes in expanded clonotypes may potentially have been confounded. Because profiling used bulk unsorted PBMCs, naive and antigen-experienced compartments could not be compared conclusively. As age increased, observed TCR beta diversity per million T cells dropped in a roughly linear way, and a significant reduction was already evident by age 40. Compared with the aged group, more naive CD4+ T cells, fewer expanded clones and increased TCR diversity were shown by the long-lived group, suggesting age selection. Total diversity estimates from one million sequenced T cells were considered lower bounds and underestimates.

The germline V gene encodes CDR1 DFQATT and CDR2 SNEGSKA (reference sequence). Counted from cysteine to phenylalanine, this CDR3 has 13 amino acids. Kept here is only the CDR3 DNA, which spans 39 bases and is read in frame from base 1. This chain joins TRBV20-1 to TRBJ2-5; the D region possibly corresponds to TRBD1 (7 bases align). The J call may not be correct, given that the DNA end is closer to TRBJ2-7. Sequencing was performed on blood. The sequence was collected from a woman over 75 in good health. The CDR3: CSATGGTAYEQYF. The DNA sequence is given as TGCAGTGCTACTGGAGGGACAGCGTACGAGCAGTACTTC.